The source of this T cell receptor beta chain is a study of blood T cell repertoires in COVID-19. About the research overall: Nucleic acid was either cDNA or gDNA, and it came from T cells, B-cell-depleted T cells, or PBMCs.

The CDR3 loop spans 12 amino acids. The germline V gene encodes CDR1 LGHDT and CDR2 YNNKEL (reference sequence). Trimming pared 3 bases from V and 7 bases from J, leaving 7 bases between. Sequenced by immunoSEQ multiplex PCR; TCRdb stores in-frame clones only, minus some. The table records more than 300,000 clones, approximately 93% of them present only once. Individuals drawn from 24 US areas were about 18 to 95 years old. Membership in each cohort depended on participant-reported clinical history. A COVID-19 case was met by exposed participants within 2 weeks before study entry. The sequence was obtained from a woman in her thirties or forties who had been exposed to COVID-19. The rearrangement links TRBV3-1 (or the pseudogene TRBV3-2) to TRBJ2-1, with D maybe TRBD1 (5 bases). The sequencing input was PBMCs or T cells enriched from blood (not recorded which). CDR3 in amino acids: CASSHSGNEQFF. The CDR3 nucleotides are TGTGCCAGCAGCCACTCAGGGAATGAGCAGTTCTTC.